The 5 T cell receptor beta chains given below trace back to one sample, sequenced in a study of beta chain features in type 1 diabetes. Overall study findings and caveats: Type 1 diabetes patients showed a moderate but significant shortening of TCRB CDR3s in all four CD4+ subsets.

Every isolated RNA sample was fully reverse transcribed, so sequencing captured expressed TCRB transcripts. The table came from immunoSEQ multiplex PCR; TCRdb's copy has only in-frame clones and leaves some out. The table has around 690,000 clones, 9.5% to 15% seen once; the top ten hold 0.095% to 0.15%. Their specific antigens are unknown. Specimen: naive CD4+ T cells from blood. Source of these receptors: a man between 25 and 39 years old with type 1 diabetes.

The rearrangement links TRBV7-2 to TRBJ1-3; D gene unclear. V lost 1 base, J lost 3 bases, and 13 bases lay in between. Germline V gene data show CDR1 as SGHTA and CDR2 as FQGNSA. The CDR3 totals 16 residues. CDR3 region: CASSLVMGNLGNTIYF. CDR3 sequence (DNA): TGTGCCAGCAGCTTAGTCATGGGCAACCTTGGAAACACCATATATTTT.

There are a few counts of this clone. V usage is TRBV6-5 and J usage is TRBJ2-5, with D possibly TRBD2 on 6 matching bases. The CDR3 runs to 14 residues. Looked up from germline, CDR1 is MNHEY and CDR2 is SVGAGI. V lost 5 bases and J 2 bases, leaving 12 bases between the germline ends. CDR3 amino acids: CASSLRGTQETQYF. The CDR3 nucleotides read TGTGCCAGCAGTCTACGGGGGACTCAAGAGACCCAGTACTTC.

This chain connects TRBV9 to TRBJ2-5; 11 positions match TRBD1. CDR3 size: 17 residues. In germline, CDR1 is SGDLS, CDR2 YYNGEE. V dropped 4 bases and J dropped 5; count of bases not matched to a gene: 13. CDR3 sequence: CASSPSSGTGGRETQYF. CDR3 nucleotides: TGTGCCAGCAGCCCCTCGTCCGGGACAGGGGGTAGGGAGACCCAGTACTTC.

This clone was counted a few times. This chain connects TRBV5-6 to TRBJ1-1; unclear D gene. V lost 2 bases to trimming and J lost 0 bases, with 5 bases between them. The CDR3 is 13 amino acids. Germline V gene lookup returns CDR1 SGHDT and CDR2 YYEEEE. This chain's CDR3 is CASSLIVNTEAFF. DNA of the CDR3: TGTGCCAGCAGCTTAATCGTGAACACTGAAGCTTTCTTT.

This clone turned up a few times. V gene TRBV9 combines with J gene TRBJ2-7; TRBD1 agrees at 9 bases. This CDR3 has 16 amino acids. Trimming at V came to 4 bases and at J to 6 bases, leaving 14 bases not matched to a gene. Germline V gene data show CDR1 as SGDLS and CDR2 as YYNGEE. The CDR3 DNA reads as TGTGCCAGCAGCTTCGAACCGGGACAGGGATGGTCCGAGCAGTACTTC. Its protein is CASSFEPGQGWSEQYF.